Below are 15 T cell receptor beta chains sequenced from a single sample in a study of blood T cell repertoires in COVID-19. Using immunoSEQ multiplex PCR, the repertoire was profiled, and TCRdb retains in-frame clones only, with some absent. This table holds some 250,000 clones, roughly 86% found once. Specimen: PBMCs or T cells enriched from blood (not recorded which). Source of these receptors: a woman in her forties with acute COVID-19.

The chain carries TRBV9 and TRBJ1-2; D possibly corresponds to TRBD1 (6 bases). Germline-derived CDR1 and CDR2 are SGDLS and YYNGEE. The CDR3 is 14 amino acids. Deletions cut 0 bases from V and 7 bases from J, with 13 bases between. This CDR3 is CASSVDHRDGGYTF. For the CDR3, the DNA is TGTGCCAGCAGCGTAGACCACAGGGACGGTGGCTACACCTTC.

The chain uses TRBV6-5 and TRBJ1-6; unclear D gene. V dropped 5 bases and J dropped 6 bases, with 11 bases sitting between them. Germline loops: CDR1 MNHEY, CDR2 SVGAGI. The CDR3 is made up of 14 amino acids. CDR3 region: CASSPGRVNSPLHF. DNA of the CDR3: TGTGCCAGCAGTCCCGGGAGGGTTAATTCACCCCTCCACTTT.

This clone showed up just a few times. This chain connects TRBV18 to TRBJ1-1, with D perhaps TRBD1 (6 bases). The CDR3 contains 17 residues. Germline V gene sequence: CDR1 KGHSH, CDR2 LQKENI. With 2 bases removed from V and 1 base from J, the gap between germline ends came to 17 bases. The CDR3 loop reads CASSPVKVGGANTEAFF. The CDR3 bases are TGTGCCAGCTCACCAGTTAAGGTAGGGGGAGCGAACACTGAAGCTTTCTTT.

Details on this clone: This same CDR3 is encoded by further DNA sequences in the sample. The chain couples TRBV30 to TRBJ1-5, with TRBD1 matching 11 bases. The trim removed 5 bases at V and 5 bases at J, leaving 2 bases unmatched. Germline assignment: CDR1 GTSNPN and CDR2 SVGIG (reference sequence). This CDR3 region has 13 residues. CDR3 in amino acids: CAWGQGADQPQHF. The CDR3 coding sequence is TGTGCCTGGGGACAGGGGGCTGATCAGCCCCAGCATTTT.

The chain links TRBV3-1 (or the pseudogene TRBV3-2) to TRBJ2-7; D is ambiguous. V was clipped by 3 bases and J by 0 bases, with 6 bases between them. The CDR3 is made up of 13 amino acids. Germline values: CDR1 LGHDT, CDR2 YNNKEL (reference sequence). Here the CDR3 DNA reads TGTGCCAGCAGCCATTACACCTCCTACGAGCAGTACTTC. It yields the protein CASSHYTSYEQYF.

The CDR3 DNA sequence: TGCAGCGCTGGAGACAGAATTGGAGATGGCTACACCTTC. Translated: CSAGDRIGDGYTF. The chain is built from TRBV29-1 and TRBJ1-2; TRBD1 might be the D (5 bases). The germline CDR1 and CDR2 sequences are SQVTM and ANQGSEA. CDR3 length equals 13 residues. The V and J ends lost 7 bases and 6 bases respectively, with 18 bases between them. Full variable domain (missing parts from reference TRBV29-1 and TRBJ1-2): SAVISQKPSRDICQRGTSLTIQCQVDSQVTMMFWYRQQPGQSLTLIATANQGSEATYESGFVIDKFPISRPNLTFSTLTVSNMSPEDSSIYLCSAGDRIGDGYTFGSGTRLTVV.

The chain links TRBV30 to TRBJ1-2; D unclear. This CDR3 contains 14 residues. Looked up from germline, CDR1 is GTSNPN and CDR2 is SVGIG (reference sequence). With 0 bases removed from V and 2 bases from J, the gap between germline ends came to 10 bases. CDR3: CAWSVLNINYGYTF. The CDR3 bases are TGTGCCTGGAGTGTACTCAATATAAACTATGGCTACACCTTC.

The chain links TRBV5-1 to TRBJ2-5; D is perhaps TRBD1 (5 bases). The CDR3 is made up of 15 amino acids. The V gene lost 4 bases and the J gene lost 3 bases, with 16 bases spanning the gap. Germline V gene sequence: CDR1 SGHRS, CDR2 YFSETQ. The CDR3 DNA is TGCGCCAGCAGCCGATTAGCAGGGTCGGAAGAGACCCAGTACTTC. Translating it yields CASSRLAGSEETQYF.

The table lists this clone with a count of one. V and J are TRBV6-2 or TRBV6-3 and TRBJ2-1, with 11 positions matching TRBD2. The CDR3 extends over 19 amino acids. With 2 bases clipped from V and 0 bases from J, the junction kept 9 bases outside the gene matches. Germline V gives CDR1 MNHEY, CDR2 SVGEGT. CDR3 nucleotides: TGTGCCAGCAGTTACCGGACCAAGACTAGCGGGACCTCCTACAATGAGCAGTTCTTC. It encodes CASSYRTKTSGTSYNEQFF.

The V and J genes are TRBV30 and TRBJ2-6; no clear D gene. Germline assignment: CDR1 GTSNPN and CDR2 SVGIG (reference sequence). V lost 7 bases to trimming and J lost 0 bases, with 10 bases between them. The CDR3 length is 14 residues. The CDR3 spells CAFTLSSGANVLTF. CDR3 DNA: TGTGCCTTCACCCTGAGCTCTGGGGCCAACGTCCTGACTTTC.

This clone came up once. This chain uses TRBV4-1 with TRBJ2-2, with 11 bases fitting TRBD2. V trimming: 3 bases; J trimming: 4 bases; junction bases outside the gene matches: 10. The CDR3 contains 18 residues. Germline CDR1 MGHRA, CDR2 YSYEKL. CDR3 sequence reads: CASSQSALAGVFTGELFF. The CDR3 coding sequence is TGCGCCAGCAGCCAGTCGGCACTAGCGGGAGTTTTCACCGGGGAGCTGTTTTTT.

A single count supports this clone. CDR3 protein: CASSFVGRPESEQFF. DNA for the CDR3: TGTGCCAGCAGCTTTGTCGGGAGGCCGGAGAGTGAGCAGTTCTTC. The V and J genes are TRBV11-2 and TRBJ2-1; 7 bases line up with TRBD2. The germline gives CDR1 SGHAT, CDR2 FQNNGV. The J segment lost 9 bases and the V segment lost 3 bases, leaving 11 bases of the junction unmatched. The CDR3 is 15 amino acids.

This sequence joins TRBV5-4 and TRBJ2-1, with a possible D match to TRBD2 (6 bases). Germline V gene lookup returns CDR1 SGHNT and CDR2 YYREEE (reference sequence). The V end was cut by 5 bases, the J end by 3 bases, with 12 bases between. This CDR3 contains 14 residues. Here the CDR3 DNA reads TGTGCCAGCAGTGACTCTAGCGTCTACAATGAGCAGTTCTTC. Residues: CASSDSSVYNEQFF.

The rearrangement uses TRBV6-5 and TRBJ2-5; TRBD2 agrees at 13 bases. The CDR3 is 16 residues long. J was trimmed by 3 bases and V by 3 bases; bases with no gene match: 4. Germline loops: CDR1 MNHEY, CDR2 SVGAGI. The CDR3 nucleotides are TGTGCCAGCAGTTATCGCGGGACTAGCGGGAAAGAGACCCAGTACTTC. Translating gives CASSYRGTSGKETQYF.

This clone was seen only once. This rearrangement joins TRBV2 to TRBJ2-7, with D possibly matching TRBD2 (5 bases). Trimming stripped 5 bases from V and 2 bases from J, with 10 bases between. The CDR3 runs 13 residues. Looked up from germline, CDR1 is SNHLY and CDR2 is FYNNEI. CDR3 nucleotide sequence: TGTGCCAGCAGTCCTAGCACAACCTACGAGCAGTACTTC. It is translated as CASSPSTTYEQYF.